This passage covers 9 T cell receptor beta chains from one sample sequenced in a study of cytomegalovirus exposure and HLA in healthy donors. The PCR used 60 Vbeta and 13 Jbeta primers. Assay: immunoSEQ multiplex PCR; the TCRdb copy retains only in-frame clones and omits some. Found here are over 75,000 clones, approximately 86% of them singletons; the top ten hold approximately 9.2%. Input material: PBMCs. These TCRs come from a man aged 25 to 40 in good health and CMV-seropositive.

The chain couples TRBV27 to TRBJ2-1; D possibly corresponds to TRBD1 (6 bases). The V gene's germline CDR1 is MNHEY and CDR2 SMNVEV (reference sequence). Trimming left V 6 bases short and J 10 bases short, with 16 bases between. This CDR3 is 13 amino acids long. The CDR3 nucleotides are TGTGCCAGCAGAAATTTCGGGACAAAGGAGCAGTTCTTC. As protein: CASRNFGTKEQFF.

The chain recombines TRBV9 with TRBJ2-7; 8 nucleotides line up with TRBD1. The CDR3 spans 14 residues. Germline CDR1 is SGDLS and CDR2 is YYNGEE. V lost 5 bases and J lost 9; bases outside the gene matches: 13. CDR3 sequence: CASSAGTGGTAQYF. The CDR3 DNA reads TGTGCCAGCAGTGCCGGGACAGGAGGGACTGCGCAGTACTTC.

The V call is TRBV5-1, the J call TRBJ2-7; 12 bases align to TRBD2. The CDR3 spans 19 residues. V lost 5 bases, J lost 0 bases, and 15 bases stayed unmatched. Germline V gene data show CDR1 as SGHRS and CDR2 as YFSETQ. The CDR3 reads CASRLKGQGTSGHSYEQYF. As DNA, the CDR3 is TGCGCCAGCAGACTTAAAGGACAGGGGACTAGCGGGCACTCCTACGAGCAGTACTTC.

V usage is TRBV6-5 and J usage is TRBJ2-1, with D possibly matching TRBD2 (6 bases). V gave up 7 bases and J gave up 4 bases, with 11 bases separating them. Germline V gives CDR1 MNHEY, CDR2 SVGAGI. The CDR3 runs 13 residues. The CDR3 loop reads CASTDRGYNEQFF. In nucleotides, the CDR3 is TGTGCCAGCACCGACCGGGGGTACAATGAGCAGTTCTTC.

The chain uses TRBV10-1 and TRBJ2-1, with 10 nucleotides matching TRBD2. This CDR3 region has 15 residues. V was clipped by 10 bases and J by 4 bases; unmatched bases: 10. Looked up from germline, CDR1 is WNHNN and CDR2 is SYGVQD (reference sequence). The CDR3 nucleotides read TGCGCCAACCAGACGGGACTAGCGAATTACAATGAGCAGTTCTTC. Amino acid sequence: CANQTGLANYNEQFF.

The CDR3 bases are TGTGCCAGCAGCTTAGAAACAGGGAACACCGGGGAGCTGTTTTTT. This sequence encodes CASSLETGNTGELFF. The V and J genes are TRBV7-6 and TRBJ2-2; TRBD1 might be the D (5 bases). CDR1 SGHVS and CDR2 FNYEAQ come from the germline V gene. The CDR3 covers 15 residues. V gave up 1 base and J gave up 1 base, with 7 bases separating them. The whole variable domain, filled in from reference TRBV7-6 and TRBJ2-2, reads GAGVSQSPRYKVTKRGQDVALRCDPISGHVSLYWYRQALGQGPEFLTYFNYEAQQDKSGLPNDRFSAERPEGSISTLTIQRTEQRDSAMYRCASSLETGNTGELFFGEGSRLTVL.

The rearrangement joins TRBV6-6 to TRBJ1-2; D gene ambiguous. Germline CDR1 reads MNHNY; CDR2 reads SVGAGI (reference sequence). This CDR3 has 13 residues. V lost 8 bases, J lost 3 bases, and 13 bases lay in between. The CDR3 region has the DNA TGTGCCAGCTTGAACAGTCATGACTATGGCTACACCTTC. Its protein is CASLNSHDYGYTF.

The CDR3 bases are TGTGCCAGCAGTTTGGGACTAGCGGTCGGGGAGCTGTTTTTT. It yields the protein CASSLGLAVGELFF. V and J are TRBV27 and TRBJ2-2; 11 nucleotides agree with TRBD2. Germline-derived CDR1 and CDR2 are MNHEY and SMNVEV (reference sequence). The V and J ends lost 3 bases and 7 bases, in that order; junction bases with no gene match: 1. The CDR3 loop spans 14 amino acids.

The rearrangement joins TRBV5-4 to TRBJ2-5; 12 nucleotides align to TRBD2. Trimming took 4 bases from V and 6 from J; bases not matched to a gene: 7. This CDR3 is 15 amino acids long. Germline V gene lookup returns CDR1 SGHNT and CDR2 YYREEE (reference sequence). The CDR3 region has the DNA TGTGCCAGCAGCCGCCGACTAGCGGGAGACCAGACCCAGTACTTC. Translated, it gives CASSRRLAGDQTQYF.